A single T cell receptor (beta chain) is shown here with its context. No antigen is known for it. Method: immunoSEQ multiplex PCR; TCRdb's copy keeps in-frame clones and lacks some. The sample yields some 130,000 clones, 90% to 95% seen once. This sample is part of a study of T cell responses to AZD1222 COVID-19 vaccine. J lost 6 bases, V lost 1 base, and 6 bases had no gene match. Germline CDR1 reads MDHEN; CDR2 reads SYDVKM. This CDR3 has 16 residues. The study's findings and limits: Clonal diversity was possibly underestimated, and white British individuals and females predominated among donors.

This sample comprised peripheral blood, obtained on day 0 of AZD1222 vaccination. The J gene is TRBJ2-1, the V gene TRBV28; 10 bases are a match to TRBD1. The sequence derives from an adult in good health. The CDR3 bases are TGTGCCAGCAGTTTATTCGAGGGACAGGGGCGCAATGAGCAGTTCTTC. This encodes CASSLFEGQGRNEQFF.